This T cell receptor beta chain appears in the sequencing data of a study of blood T cells in healthy people across ages (dated by TCRdb to between 2014 and 2017). A note on the overall study: In model experiments, roughly one uniquely barcoded TCR beta cDNA molecule per two T cells was captured by template switching. The study measured age-related changes in TCR beta repertoire diversity using deep sequencing normalized with unique cDNA molecular identifiers. Donors were grouped into four age groups: young (average about 15 years), middle-aged (39), aged (about 60) and long-lived (around 80). Two additional independent replicas of 1 million unique cDNA reads from the same blood draw were analyzed for two donors (one aged 18 to 29 and one aged 80 or older). The paper's findings and limits, for the study overall: The CMV infection status of donors was not known, potentially confounding age-related changes in expanded clonotypes. Total diversity estimates from one million sequenced T cells were considered lower bounds and underestimates. The long-lived group showed more naive CD4+ T cells, fewer expanded clones and increased TCR diversity than the aged group, suggesting age selection. As age increased, observed TCR beta diversity per million T cells dropped in a roughly linear way, and a significant reduction was already evident by age around 41. There was a strong correlation between observed TCR beta diversity and the percentage of naive T cells measured by flow cytometry. Conclusive comparison of naive and antigen-experienced compartments was prevented by the profiling of bulk unsorted PBMCs.

The CDR3 goes from the cysteine to the phenylalanine over 13 residues. Just CDR3 DNA is preserved here, 39 bases in frame from base 1. The donors were roughly 40 Caucasian individuals from Russia, aged roughly 6 to 90 years, who were systemically healthy. Each donor gave around 9.5 milliliters of peripheral blood, collected into EDTA-treated Vacutainer tubes. Ficoll-Paque density-gradient centrifugation was used to isolate PBMCs, with at least 6.5 million per sample. Trizol reagent was used to extract total RNA from the PBMCs, yielding at least 5.5 micrograms per sample. The percentages of naive CD45RAhigh/CD27high T cells were determined by flow cytometry on a PBMC aliquot from every donor. Library preparation employed 5' RACE. The sequencing machine was an Illumina HiSeq 2500. A second PCR of roughly 7 to 11 cycles was performed with a sample-barcoded 5' primer and a J-beta primer mix. A unique molecular identifier was introduced onto each TCR beta cDNA molecule by a template-switch 5' adaptor carrying 12 random nucleotides. At least 2.5 million CDR3-containing paired-end reads were obtained from each sample. First-strand cDNA synthesis was performed from all RNA using the Mint cDNA synthesis kit, with priming by a TRBC-specific oligonucleotide. Following uracil-DNA glycosylase treatment, a first 18-cycle PCR with universal primers M1SS and BC2_uni_R was performed on all cDNA. Under the source paper's analysis protocol: For normalization, 1 million high-quality reads, each with a distinct molecular identifier, were randomly selected from each sample. Reads with shared molecular identifiers were discarded instead of being binned into consensus sequences. MiTCR, run with a Q25 quality threshold and the strictest error-elimination algorithm, handled CDR3 identification, clonotype clustering and error correction. A nonparametric unseen species model with Euler transformation was used to estimate a lower bound on total TCR beta diversity. Starting from the raw public reads, TCRdb applied fastp trimming at Q25, assembled clones with MiXCR and retained in-frame beta chains. Entries that share a CDR3 protein sequence are merged under the most common genes and DNA. Clone size and V and J calls follow TCRdb, not the original study. The sample has 1 million or so distinct CDR3 sequences on record, 20% to 25% of them singletons. Around 0.75% of the sample is taken by the ten largest.

As regards this clonotype: It has no known antigen specificity. Base qualities are not provided; no much larger clone lies one nucleotide away.

The sample also formed part of further work on T cells of mothers and their children. As the second paper documents: Donors were nine systemically healthy Caucasian individuals: three mothers and their six children. cDNA synthesis used all of the extracted RNA, with 1.5 ug of RNA in each 15 ul reaction. Sample barcodes and 2-4 random nucleotides were added via the M1S primer in the second PCR. Each mother yielded over 8.5 million TCR beta CDR3 reads and each child roughly 3.1 million reads. Thymic selection shapes the output of TCR recombination in a similar way in related and unrelated pairs, and inherited differences have a minor effect. Normalized repertoire overlap was always slightly but never significantly higher in related than unrelated mother-child pairs. Persistent microchimeric T cell clones were not detected, at a sensitivity of approximately 100 clones per million clonotypes. To look for features that set related mother-child pairs apart from unrelated individuals, the researchers ran deep NGS to compare the TCR beta repertoires of mothers and children. Mothers averaged roughly 36 +/- 4 years of age and children averaged around 11 +/- 4 years. After adapter ligation was performed with NEBNext reagents, the libraries were sequenced on an Illumina HiSeq 2000 with 100+100 nt paired-end reads. To prevent cross-contamination, the mother and child libraries were prepared a month apart and were sequenced in separate runs. For each donor, somewhere between about 500,000 and 2,300,000 distinct TCR beta clonotypes were identified. Naive TCR beta clonotypes were estimated from low-frequency clonotypes matched to each donor's FACS-determined naive share, without sorting.

The sample was blood. The clonotype comes from a girl aged 2 to 9 in good health. The sequence links TRBV12-3 or TRBV12-4 to TRBJ2-5; the D segment could be TRBD2, given 6 matching bases. The last part of the DNA fits TRBJ2-1 better; the J call may be wrong. The CDR3 loop reads CAMALGGRNEQFF. Here is the DNA: TGTGCCATGGCCCTTGGGGGGAGGAATGAGCAGTTCTTC.